This TCR beta chain was sequenced during a study of response to subunit inactivated influenza vaccine (dated by TCRdb to between 2017 and 2018). Notes on the research overall: Deep quantitative T cell receptor repertoire profiling was used in the study to track responses to a trivalent subunit inactivated influenza vaccine.

Libraries were made using RT-PCR. TCRdb shows the sequencer as Illumina HiSeq 2500. TCRdb redid the processing of the public reads, applying fastp at Q25 and MiXCR, and retained in-frame beta chains. Identical CDR3 proteins give one entry, which carries the most common genes and DNA. The sample has 280,000 or so distinct CDR3 sequences on record, roughly 22% of them singletons. The ten largest clones represent about a tenth of the sample. With respect to this clonotype: Its antigen specificity is not known. Base-call qualities are not available, and no considerably larger clone is one nucleotide away.

What the study reported, not specific to this receptor: According to the authors, only a limited number of new T cells may be recruited by each seasonal influenza vaccination.

This receptor was identified in a man aged 50 to 75 who received an inactivated influenza vaccine. Donor details come from another sample of the same person, matched by shared clones. This specimen was PBMCs from blood, taken about 20 months after vaccination.

Read as DNA, the sequence is TGTGCCAGCAGCTTAGAGGACATTAGCACAGATACGCAGTATTTT. This yields the protein CASSLEDISTDTQYF. The chain is encoded by TRBV7-2 joined to TRBJ2-3, with a tentative D gene TRBD1 over 5 matching bases. CDR1 and CDR2, looked up from the germline V gene, are SGHTA and FQGNSA. The CDR3 goes from the cysteine to the phenylalanine over 15 residues. Just CDR3 DNA is preserved here, 45 bases in frame from base 1. V gives up 1 base and J gives up 0 bases, and the segment between their germline ends measures 8 bases.